A selection of T cell receptor beta chains follows, all from one sample in a study of blood T cells in healthy people across ages. TCRdb reanalysed the 5' RACE reads using MiXCR and keeps one entry per CDR3 protein. The data hold 1.5 million to 2 million distinct CDR3 sequences, with about 50% observed a single time. Sequencing was performed on blood. All receptors come from a woman aged 40-49 years in good health. CDR3s include the opening cysteine and the closing phenylalanine or tryptophan. D genes are given only for firm matches. Size is stated for part of the rows, as once, few or many counts, or as a class when the clone is expanded.

TRBV7-2	NA	TRBJ1-4	TRBD1	TGTGCCAGCAGCGTACAGGGGGGGAGTCTGTTTTTT	CASSVQGGSLFF
TRBV7-2	NA	TRBJ2-3	TRBD2	TGTGCCAGCAGACACGGGGGGGCCGGGGCGGATACGCAGTATTTT	CASRHGGAGADTQYF
TRBV5-6	NA	TRBJ2-7	TRBD2	TGTGCCAGCACGTTGGGCCTAGCGGATTACGAGCAGTACTTC	CASTLGLADYEQYF
TRBV6-6	few	TRBJ2-7	NA	TGTGCCAGCAGTGGGTCGGGACGGAGTAACGAGCAGTACTTC	CASSGSGRSNEQYF
TRBV20-1	NA	TRBJ2-3	NA	TGCAGTGCTGGCCAGGAGATCCTCACAGATACGCAGTATTTT	CSAGQEILTDTQYF
TRBV7-2	many	TRBJ2-7	NA	TGTGCCAGCAGCCCGATCTTCTACGAGCAGTACTTC	CASSPIFYEQYF
TRBV11-1	NA	TRBJ2-1	NA	TGTGCCAGCACTCGGGGTCGCAATCCTTACAATGAGCAGTTCTTC	CASTRGRNPYNEQFF
TRBV12-3/TRBV12-4	NA	TRBJ2-7	NA	TGTGCCAGCAGCCCTAGGGGGGGTTTCTCCTCCTACGAGCAGTACTTC	CASSPRGGFSSYEQYF
TRBV28	few	TRBJ2-1	TRBD2	TGTGCCAGCAGTTCCCGGACTAGCGGGGGCGGCGCATCCTACAATGAGCAGTTCTTC	CASSSRTSGGGASYNEQFF
TRBV5-1	NA	TRBJ1-2	TRBD1	TGCGCCAGCAGCTTGGACGGGACAGGGCTAGGCTACACCTTC	CASSLDGTGLGYTF
TRBV7-2	few	TRBJ2-4	TRBD2	TGTGCCAGCAGCTCATCGACTAGCGGGGGGGTGTATCCAAGAAACATTCAGTACTTC	CASSSSTSGGVYPRNIQYF
TRBV7-9	NA	TRBJ2-7	NA	TGTGCCAGCACAGGACAAGCCCCCTACAAGCAGTACTTC	CASTGQAPYKQYF
TRBV12-3/TRBV12-4	NA	TRBJ2-5	TRBD1	TGTGCCAGCAGCCCCATGCCAGGGGGCCAGGAGACCCAGTACTTC	CASSPMPGGQETQYF
TRBV20-1	NA	TRBJ2-3	NA	TGCAGTGCCCCAGGGGTTAGCGTCTATACGCAGTATTTT	CSAPGVSVYTQYF
TRBV7-9	NA	TRBJ2-1	NA	TGTGCCAGCAGCTTTATCCGGGTCAATCAATACGAGTCCTACAATGAGCAGTTCTTC	CASSFIRVNQYESYNEQFF
TRBV19	few	TRBJ2-1	NA	TGTGCCAGTAGTATAGCGCGGATCACCTCCTACAATGAGCAGTTCTTC	CASSIARITSYNEQFF
TRBV6-2/TRBV6-3	NA	TRBJ2-7	NA	TGTGCCAGCAGCCCTCTCCGGACCCAGGCCTACGAGCAGTACTTC	CASSPLRTQAYEQYF
TRBV6-5	few	TRBJ2-5	NA	TGTGCCAGCAGTAACTCGGTCCTAGCTCAGGAGACCCAGTACTTC	CASSNSVLAQETQYF
TRBV6-2/TRBV6-3	NA	TRBJ2-1	NA	TGTGCCAGCAGTTACTCGATTTGGGGGAGCTCCTACAATGAGCAGTTCTTC	CASSYSIWGSSYNEQFF
TRBV4-1	few	TRBJ2-7	NA	TGCGCCAGCAGCCAAGATATGGTCTCTGGGACGACGAGCTACGAGCAGTACTTC	CASSQDMVSGTTSYEQYF
TRBV29-1	NA	TRBJ2-3	NA	TGCAGCGTTGAAAGGGACTCGCCGAAAACAGATACGCAGTATTTT	CSVERDSPKTDTQYF
TRBV5-1	NA	TRBJ1-2	NA	TGCGCCAGCAGCTTTGAGAATCATGGCTACACCTTC	CASSFENHGYTF
TRBV27	NA	TRBJ2-1	TRBD2	TGTGCCAGCAGTTTCGGGGGGGCGGGGGTTTACTACAATGAGCAGTTCTTC	CASSFGGAGVYYNEQFF
TRBV6-2/TRBV6-3	NA	TRBJ2-3	NA	TGTGCCAGCAATCTAGGGTGGGGGAAGCTCGATACGCAGTATTTT	CASNLGWGKLDTQYF
TRBV7-2	NA	TRBJ2-7	TRBD2	TGTGCCAGCAGCTTAGCCGGGGGGGGCAAGCACGAGCAGTACTTC	CASSLAGGGKHEQYF
TRBV2	NA	TRBJ1-1	NA	TGTGCCAGCAGTGCGAGTTGGACTGCTGAAGCTTTCTTT	CASSASWTAEAFF
TRBV29-1	NA	TRBJ1-2	TRBD1	TGCAGCGTTGAAGTGCAGGACAGGGTCTATGGCTACACCTTC	CSVEVQDRVYGYTF
TRBV4-2	few	TRBJ2-1	NA	TGTGCCAGCAGCCAAAATAGCGGTCGTTCCTACAATGAGCAGTTCTTC	CASSQNSGRSYNEQFF
TRBV5-1	once	TRBJ1-4	NA	TGCGCCAGCAGCGAGGGCACCGGACAAGTTAATGAAAAACTGTTTTTT	CASSEGTGQVNEKLFF
TRBV28	few	TRBJ2-7	TRBD2	TGTGCCAGCAGTTCTAGCGGGGGGGGGTACAATGAGCAGTACTTC	CASSSSGGGYNEQYF
TRBV15	few	TRBJ1-4	NA	TGTGCCACCAGCGGATGGACAGTTTCAACTAATGAAAAACTGTTTTTT	CATSGWTVSTNEKLFF
TRBV29-1	NA	TRBJ2-7	NA	TGCAGCGTTGAAGCAGGTAAAGGGGACGAGCAGTACTTC	CSVEAGKGDEQYF